Sequencing of this T cell receptor beta chain was carried out in a study of technical replicates of blood from a handful of donors listed by TCRdb under 2017. Germline trimming: 6 bases from V, 6 bases from J; junction bases outside gene matches: 7. Reading from cysteine to phenylalanine, the CDR3 counts 13 amino acids. This entry keeps only the CDR3 DNA: 39 bases, framed from base 1. The germline V gene specifies SGDLS as CDR1 and YYNGEE as CDR2. Of note for this clone: The antigen it recognizes is unknown. Base qualities are not recorded, but no much larger clone differs from it by a single base.

The method was the immunoSEQ multiplex PCR assay. The table comes from immuneACCESS by way of TCRdb, which keeps in-frame sequences with V and J called. Part of the clones is missing from these tables; in studies checked, under half for an unresolved V gene and the rest for unknown reasons. The sample contains 60,000 to 90,000 clones, around 97% of them found a single time. Around 0.18% of the sample is held by the ten biggest clonotypes. The specimen was T cells isolated from PBMCs. The receptor was derived from a human donor in good health. The chain joins TRBV9 to TRBJ2-7; 9 bases in the middle match TRBD2. The nucleotide sequence is TGTGCCAGCAATGGAGCGGGAGGCGGCGAGCAGTACTTC. Its product reads: CASNGAGGGEQYF.